A selection of T cell receptor beta chains follows, all from one sample in a study of cytomegalovirus exposure and HLA in healthy donors. Method: immunoSEQ multiplex PCR; TCRdb's copy keeps in-frame clones and lacks some. In the table there are approximately 300,000 clones, 86% of which are singletons. Sequencing was carried out using PBMCs. The receptors shown here come from a young woman in good health and CMV-seronegative. CDR3s include the opening cysteine and the closing phenylalanine or tryptophan. The order of the fields is D gene, V gene, J gene, CDR3 DNA, CDR3 protein. D genes are given only for firm matches.

TRBD2	TRBV27	TRBJ2-1	TGTGCCAGCAGTTTAACCCCTGGGCTAGCGGAGTACAATGAGCAGTTCTTC	CASSLTPGLAEYNEQFF
.	TRBV12-5	TRBJ1-2	TGTGCTAGTGGAATAGGGGACTATGGCTACACCTTC	CASGIGDYGYTF
.	TRBV7-2	TRBJ2-7	TGTGCCAGCAGCTTAGATGGGGCGGTATCCTACGAGCAGTACTTC	CASSLDGAVSYEQYF
TRBD2	TRBV4-1	TRBJ2-7	TGCGCCAGCAGCCCCGGACTAGCGCACTCCTACGAGCAGTACTTC	CASSPGLAHSYEQYF
TRBD2	TRBV7-6	TRBJ2-2	TGTGCCAGCAGCTTCCGGGTCGGGACTAGCGGGCAACTTCCAATGGTCGGGGAGCTGTTTTTT	CASSFRVGTSGQLPMVGELFF
TRBD1	TRBV9	TRBJ1-1	TGTGCCAGCAGCGTAGATGGGGACAGCGGCACTGAAGCTTTCTTT	CASSVDGDSGTEAFF
TRBD2	TRBV9	TRBJ2-7	TGTGCCAGCAGCGTAAAACTAGCGGGAGGCGAGCAGTACTTC	CASSVKLAGGEQYF
TRBD2	TRBV18	TRBJ2-7	TGTGCCAGCTCACGAGCCTCCTGGACTAGCGGGAATTCCTACGAGCAGTACTTC	CASSRASWTSGNSYEQYF
TRBD1	TRBV28	TRBJ1-5	TGTGCCAGCAGTTCCCTTCAGGGGGATTTTCAGCCCCAGCATTTT	CASSSLQGDFQPQHF
TRBD2	TRBV7-2	TRBJ2-7	TGTGCCAGCAGCCAGCGGGAGGGCCGGAACGAGCAGTACTTC	CASSQREGRNEQYF
.	TRBV7-2	TRBJ1-3	TGTGCCAGCAGCTTAGTGTGGGGCGAGGACACCATATATTTT	CASSLVWGEDTIYF